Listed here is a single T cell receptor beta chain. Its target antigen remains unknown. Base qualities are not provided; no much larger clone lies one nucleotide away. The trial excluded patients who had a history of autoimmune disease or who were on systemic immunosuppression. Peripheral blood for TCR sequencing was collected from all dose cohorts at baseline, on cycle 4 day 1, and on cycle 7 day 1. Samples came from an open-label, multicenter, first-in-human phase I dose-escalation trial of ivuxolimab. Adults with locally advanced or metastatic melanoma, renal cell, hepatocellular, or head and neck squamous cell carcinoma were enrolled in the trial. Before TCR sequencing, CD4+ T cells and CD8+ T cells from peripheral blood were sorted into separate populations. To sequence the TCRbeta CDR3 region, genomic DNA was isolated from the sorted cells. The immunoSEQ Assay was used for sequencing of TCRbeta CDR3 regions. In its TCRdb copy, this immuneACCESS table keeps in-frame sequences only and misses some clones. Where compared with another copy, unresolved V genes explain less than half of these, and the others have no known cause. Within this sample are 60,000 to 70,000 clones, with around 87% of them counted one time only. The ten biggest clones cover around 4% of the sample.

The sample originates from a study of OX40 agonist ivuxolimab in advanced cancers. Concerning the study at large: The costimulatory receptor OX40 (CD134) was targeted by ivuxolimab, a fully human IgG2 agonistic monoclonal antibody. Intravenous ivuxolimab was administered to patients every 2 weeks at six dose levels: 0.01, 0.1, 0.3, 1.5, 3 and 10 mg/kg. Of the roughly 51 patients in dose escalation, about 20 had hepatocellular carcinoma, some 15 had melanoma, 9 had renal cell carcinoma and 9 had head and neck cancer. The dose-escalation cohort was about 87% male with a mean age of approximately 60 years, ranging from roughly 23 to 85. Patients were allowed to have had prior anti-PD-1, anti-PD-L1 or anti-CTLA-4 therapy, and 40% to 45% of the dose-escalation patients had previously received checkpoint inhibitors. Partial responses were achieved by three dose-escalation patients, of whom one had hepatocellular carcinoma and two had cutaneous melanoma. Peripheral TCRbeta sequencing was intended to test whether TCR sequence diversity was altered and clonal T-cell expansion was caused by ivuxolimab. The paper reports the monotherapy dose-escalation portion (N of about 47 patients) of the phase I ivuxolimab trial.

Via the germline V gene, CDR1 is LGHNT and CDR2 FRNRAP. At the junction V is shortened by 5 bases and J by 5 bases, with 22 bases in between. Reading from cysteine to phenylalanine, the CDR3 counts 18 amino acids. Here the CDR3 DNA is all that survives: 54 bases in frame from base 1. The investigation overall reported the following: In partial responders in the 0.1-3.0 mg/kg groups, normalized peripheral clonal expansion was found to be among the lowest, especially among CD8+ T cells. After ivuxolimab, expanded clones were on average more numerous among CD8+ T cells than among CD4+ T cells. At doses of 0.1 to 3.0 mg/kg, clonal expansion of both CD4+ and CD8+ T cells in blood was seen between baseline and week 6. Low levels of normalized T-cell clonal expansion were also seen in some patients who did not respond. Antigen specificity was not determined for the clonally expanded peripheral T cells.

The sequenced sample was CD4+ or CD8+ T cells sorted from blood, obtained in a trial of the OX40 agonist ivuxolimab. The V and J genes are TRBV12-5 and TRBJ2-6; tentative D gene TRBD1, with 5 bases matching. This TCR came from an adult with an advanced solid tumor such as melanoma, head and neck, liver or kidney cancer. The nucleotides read TGTGCTAGTGGTCAACTCGGTGCAGGACAAAGTCGGGCCAACGTCCTGACTTTC. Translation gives CASGQLGAGQSRANVLTF.